This T cell receptor beta chain derives from a study of tumor-infiltrating lymphocytes in primary liver carcinoma. Trimming stripped 5 bases from V and 7 bases from J, with 14 bases between. The CDR3 covers 14 residues. The germline V gene encodes CDR1 LNHNV and CDR2 YYDKDF (reference sequence). Constant-region priming of roughly 500 ng total RNA yielded TCR beta cDNA. It was through three nested multiplex PCR rounds of slightly modified ARM-PCR that TCR beta libraries arose. Two initial PCR rounds of around 9 cycles each paired TRBV1-TRBV30 forward primers with a C-beta reverse primer. MiXCR, applied by TCRdb to the multiplex PCR reads, yields one record per CDR3 protein. The sample includes tens of thousands of distinct CDR3 sequences, around 74% of them seen just once. Only a few counts were recorded for this clonotype. The antigen remains unidentified. Unsorted bulk tissue, roughly 19-33 mg of it, served as the source for co-extraction of RNA and DNA. Patients carried chronic HBV infection without prior treatment.

Study conclusions and caveats: Tumors significantly exceeded blood in top-250-clone fraction (p = 0.039). There were only about 8-25% of top clones found in all five tumor regions.

The receptor comes from a man in his forties with primary liver carcinoma and hepatitis B virus infection. This chain links TRBV15 with TRBJ2-2; D remains ambiguous. Sequencing was carried out using liver tumor tissue from sampling region 4. Subset described: tumor region T4, right-lateral pole. The CDR3 loop is CATSPQRSGGELFF. Written as DNA, the CDR3 is TGTGCCACCAGCCCCCAAAGGTCGGGCGGGGAGCTGTTTTTT.